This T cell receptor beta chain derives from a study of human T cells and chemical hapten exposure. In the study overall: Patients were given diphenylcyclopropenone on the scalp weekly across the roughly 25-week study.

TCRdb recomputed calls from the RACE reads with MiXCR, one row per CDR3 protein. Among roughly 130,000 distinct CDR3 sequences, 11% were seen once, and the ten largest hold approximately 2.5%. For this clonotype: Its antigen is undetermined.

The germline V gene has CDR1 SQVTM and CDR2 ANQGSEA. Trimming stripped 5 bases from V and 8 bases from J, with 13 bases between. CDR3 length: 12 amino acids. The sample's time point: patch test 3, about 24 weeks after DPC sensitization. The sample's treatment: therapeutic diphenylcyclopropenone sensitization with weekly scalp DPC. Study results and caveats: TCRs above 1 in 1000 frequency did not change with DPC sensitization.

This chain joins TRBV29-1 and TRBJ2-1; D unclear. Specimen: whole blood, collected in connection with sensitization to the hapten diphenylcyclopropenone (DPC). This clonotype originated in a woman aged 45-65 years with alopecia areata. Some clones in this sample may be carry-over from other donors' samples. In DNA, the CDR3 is TGCAGCGTTATCACAGCTCCCCATGAGCAGTTCTTC. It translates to CSVITAPHEQFF.